Following are 23 T cell receptor beta chains from one sample sequenced in a study of T-cell reconstitution after alpha-beta-depleted transplantation in children. Library preparation (for TCRbeta) was performed with unique molecular identifiers. TCRdb independently ran MiXCR on the PCR reads; one entry per CDR3 protein. Among around 200,000 distinct CDR3 sequences listed, about 6.4% were seen once. The material was PBMCs from the stem cell graft donor, obtained from the stem cell graft. Receptors originate from a human donor who donated a stem cell graft to a child with Wiskott-Aldrich syndrome.

The chain joins TRBV9 to TRBJ1-1, with D hard to call. The V gene's germline CDR1 is SGDLS and CDR2 YYNGEE. Trimming stripped 0 bases from V and 8 bases from J, with 14 bases between. The length of the CDR3 is 14 residues. The CDR3 region is CASSVDPSRSEAFF. For the CDR3, the DNA is TGTGCCAGCAGCGTAGATCCTTCGCGGTCGGAAGCTTTCTTT.

This clonotype occurred many times. The chain links TRBV12-3 or TRBV12-4 to TRBJ1-5; 9 bases are shared with TRBD1. J lost 13 bases, V lost 3 bases, and 10 bases had no gene match. The CDR3 has 14 amino acids. The CDR3 loop is CASSFDRGIPTQHF. The CDR3 DNA reads as TGTGCCAGCAGTTTTGACAGGGGGATCCCCACTCAGCATTTT.

V usage is TRBV11-2 and J usage is TRBJ1-1; D remains unclear. Germline-derived CDR1 and CDR2 are SGHAT and FQNNGV. The CDR3 has 13 amino acids. Trimming removed 5 bases from V and 6 bases from J, with 13 bases in between. CDR3 nucleotide sequence: TGTGCCAGCAGCCCCCCCGGGTGGCCTGAAGCTTTCTTT. Protein sequence: CASSPPGWPEAFF.

Many counts were recorded for this clonotype. CDR3 protein: CATSDSGLPTDTQYF. CDR3 DNA: TGTGCCACCAGTGATTCAGGACTACCCACAGATACGCAGTATTTT. The rearrangement links TRBV24-1 to TRBJ2-3; TRBD2 might be the D (6 bases). V gave up 2 bases and J gave up 2 bases, with 10 bases separating them. This CDR3 has 15 amino acids. Per germline, CDR1 KGHDR and CDR2 SFDVKD.

This clonotype came up a few times. The genes are TRBV7-6 and TRBJ2-7; 7 bases agree with TRBD1. This CDR3 is 16 amino acids long. The germline V gene has CDR1 SGHVS and CDR2 FNYEAQ. V trimming: 1 base; J trimming: 3 bases; junction bases outside the gene matches: 9. The CDR3 reads CASSLGQGREYYEQYF. CDR3 in DNA: TGTGCCAGCAGCTTAGGACAGGGTAGGGAATACTACGAGCAGTACTTC. The full variable domain, its missing parts supplied by reference TRBV7-6 and TRBJ2-7, is GAGVSQSPRYKVTKRGQDVALRCDPISGHVSLYWYRQALGQGPEFLTYFNYEAQQDKSGLPNDRFSAERPEGSISTLTIQRTEQRDSAMYRCASSLGQGREYYEQYFGPGTRLTVT.

This chain's CDR3 is CASSLESHTQHF. The CDR3 DNA reads TGTGCCAGCAGCTTAGAAAGCCATACCCAGCATTTT. V gene TRBV7-8 combines with J gene TRBJ1-5, with D unresolved. Germline CDR1 and CDR2: SGHVS and FQNEAQ. The CDR3 has 12 amino acids. V shed 1 base and J shed 11 bases, with 9 bases lying between them.

This clonotype has at least ten counts. J is TRBJ1-5 and V is TRBV12-3 or TRBV12-4; D remains unclear. The CDR3 is 12 residues long. The V end lost 2 bases, the J end lost 7 bases, and 6 bases lay between the germline ends. The CDR3 is CASSLMTQPQHF. DNA of the CDR3: TGTGCCAGCAGTTTAATGACCCAGCCCCAGCATTTT.

This clonotype was seen at least ten times. This chain joins TRBV20-1 and TRBJ2-5; either TRBD1 or TRBD2 may fit D (5 bases each). CDR1 and CDR2 from the germline V gene are DFQATT and SNEGSKA (reference sequence). This CDR3 has 12 residues. V was pared by 5 bases and J by 4 bases, with 11 bases between. The CDR3 nucleotides read TGCAGTGCTCGGGACCTTGTAGAGACCCAGTACTTC. Translated: CSARDLVETQYF.

This clonotype was seen many times. J is TRBJ2-2 and V is TRBV5-1, with D possibly TRBD2 on 6 matching bases. CDR3 length: 15 amino acids. Germline assignment: CDR1 SGHRS and CDR2 YFSETQ. Deletions cut 0 bases from V and 0 bases from J, with 6 bases between. CDR3: CASSLGLANTGELFF. The CDR3 DNA follows: TGCGCCAGCAGCTTGGGACTAGCGAACACCGGGGAGCTGTTTTTT.

This clonotype was picked up many times. The chain combines TRBV10-3 with TRBJ2-7; D may be TRBD2 (6 bases). There are 14 residues in the CDR3. In germline, CDR1 is ENHRY, CDR2 SYGVKD. Trimming left V 4 bases short and J 3 bases short, with 13 bases between. The chain's CDR3 is CAISAVQTSYEQYF. The CDR3 nucleotides read TGTGCCATCAGTGCCGTACAGACTAGCTACGAGCAGTACTTC.

This clonotype has a count of ten or more. The chain joins TRBV5-5 to TRBJ2-1; 12 bases are a match to TRBD1. CDR3 length equals 16 residues. Looked up from germline, CDR1 is SGHKS and CDR2 is YYEKEE (reference sequence). V lost 3 bases to trimming and J lost 0 bases; unmatched junction nucleotides: 1. The CDR3 nucleotides are TGTGCCAGCAGCTCGGGACAGGGGGCCTCCTACAATGAGCAGTTCTTC. Its protein product is CASSSGQGASYNEQFF.

Many counts were recorded for this clonotype. This chain connects TRBV16 to TRBJ2-1, with TRBD2 as a possible D gene (6 bases). Germline CDR1 and CDR2: KGHSY and FQNENV. The CDR3 loop spans 15 amino acids. V was trimmed by 4 bases and J by 4 bases, leaving 14 bases between them. CDR3 sequence: CASSPSGRFYNEQFF. CDR3 sequence (DNA): TGTGCCAGCAGCCCGAGCGGGCGGTTTTACAATGAGCAGTTCTTC.

This clonotype was picked up many times. The V call is TRBV7-2, the J call TRBJ2-1; 9 bases are shared with TRBD1. Germline V gives CDR1 SGHTA, CDR2 FQGNSA. This CDR3 is built from 16 residues. V was pared by 5 bases and J by 10 bases, with 15 bases of the junction left unmatched. CDR3 DNA sequence: TGTGCCAGCAGCCTAAGGGGGACAGGGCCATCCGAGGAGCAGTTCTTC. Translated, it gives CASSLRGTGPSEEQFF.

This clonotype was seen at least ten times. The chain has TRBV4-3 and TRBJ1-1; D possibly corresponds to TRBD1 (5 bases). Trimming took off 7 bases at V and 2 bases at J, with 11 bases between the two ends. Germline V gives CDR1 LGHNA, CDR2 YSLEER. CDR3 size: 13 residues. The CDR3 region has the DNA TGCGCCAGCACAAGGGACTTCAACACTGAAGCTTTCTTT. Its protein product is CASTRDFNTEAFF.

This clonotype was observed many times. The chain recombines TRBV5-1 with TRBJ1-1; D is undetermined. This CDR3 has 14 residues. CDR1 is SGHRS and CDR2 is YFSETQ in the germline V gene. Trimming took off 4 bases at V and 1 base at J, with 11 bases between the two ends. For the CDR3, the DNA is TGCGCCAGCAGCCCGTCAACAGCGAACACTGAAGCTTTCTTT. Encoded protein: CASSPSTANTEAFF.

This clonotype showed up many times. The chain carries TRBV10-2 and TRBJ2-7, with unresolved D. Trimming pared 3 bases from V and 2 bases from J, leaving 11 bases between. The CDR3 is 14 residues long. CDR1 is WSHSY, CDR2 SAAADI, per germline. This CDR3 is CASSDLEVPYEQYF. The DNA for the CDR3 is TGCGCCAGCAGTGATTTAGAGGTTCCCTACGAGCAGTACTTC.

This clonotype was picked up many times. V is TRBV20-1 and J is TRBJ1-1; D is unclear. This CDR3 region has 13 residues. Germline values: CDR1 DFQATT, CDR2 SNEGSKA (reference sequence). With 0 bases removed from V and 2 bases from J, the gap between germline ends came to 7 bases. The CDR3 DNA follows: TGCAGTGCTAGAGAGGGCCTAAACACTGAAGCTTTCTTT. Translation gives CSAREGLNTEAFF.

This clonotype was detected ten times or more. The chain joins TRBV6-5 to TRBJ2-1; 10 nucleotides match TRBD2. The CDR3 runs 15 residues. The germline gives CDR1 MNHEY, CDR2 SVGAGI. The V and J ends lost 4 bases and 7 bases, in that order; junction bases with no gene match: 7. CDR3 bases: TGTGCCAGCAGTTCCCCAGCGGGAGGGTGGAATGAGCAGTTCTTC. Protein product: CASSSPAGGWNEQFF.

This clonotype was counted a few times. The chain links TRBV18 to TRBJ2-2, with a weak D call TRBD2 (6 bases). CDR1 and CDR2 from the germline V gene are KGHSH and LQKENI. V gave up 3 bases and J gave up 5 bases, with 10 bases separating them. This CDR3 is 14 amino acids long. The CDR3 loop is CASSPVRGTGELFF. The CDR3, as DNA: TGTGCCAGCTCACCTGTCCGGGGGACCGGGGAGCTGTTTTTT.

This clonotype was observed many times. The J gene is TRBJ2-6, the V gene TRBV6-1; TRBD1 matches 8 bases. CDR1 MNHNS and CDR2 SASEGT come from the germline V gene. The CDR3 sequence is 19 residues long. Trimming took 6 bases from V and 0 from J; bases not matched to a gene: 13. CDR3 coding DNA: TGTGCCAGCAGCCGCGTGGGGGACAGGTGGGGCTCTGGGGCCAACGTCCTGACTTTC. Its translation: CASSRVGDRWGSGANVLTF.

This clonotype was counted many times. The rearrangement joins TRBV12-3 or TRBV12-4 to TRBJ1-1; D unclear. Trimming stripped 4 bases from V and 1 base from J, with 7 bases between. This CDR3 comprises 13 residues. This chain's CDR3 is CASSSGQNTEAFF. The CDR3 DNA sequence: TGTGCCAGCAGTTCTGGCCAGAACACTGAAGCTTTCTTT.

This clonotype was detected many times. The genes are TRBV5-5 and TRBJ2-1, with a weak D call TRBD2 (6 bases). V lost 2 bases and J lost 0, with 12 bases in between. This CDR3 region has 16 residues. Germline V CDR1 and CDR2: SGHKS, YYEKEE (reference sequence). CDR3 sequence reads: CASSFPTGVSYNEQFF. CDR3 DNA sequence: TGTGCCAGCAGCTTTCCGACGGGGGTCTCCTACAATGAGCAGTTCTTC.

This clonotype was seen repeatedly, ten times or more. This chain connects TRBV5-5 to TRBJ2-2; the D gene is possibly TRBD2 (6 bases). Germline assignment: CDR1 SGHKS and CDR2 YYEKEE (reference sequence). The CDR3 extends over 15 amino acids. Deletions cut 1 base from V and 1 base from J, with 8 bases between. The CDR3 bases are TGTGCCAGCAGCTTGCGGGGGAAGAACACCGGGGAGCTGTTTTTT. Protein sequence: CASSLRGKNTGELFF.